The 32 T cell receptor beta chains listed next were all sequenced from one sample in a study of diagnostic markers for celiac disease. For each CDR3 protein, TCRdb gives one entry from its re-call of the reads, without DNA. Reported are a few thousand distinct CDR3 sequences; the ten largest clones contain 5.9%. Sequenced input: either unsorted cells or a sorted T cell fraction (not recorded which). All receptors derive from a human donor. This table probably holds off-target reads from a library built for another chain.

The genes are TRBV7-8 and TRBJ1-1. CDR3 length equals 16 residues. The germline gives CDR1 SGHVS, CDR2 FQNEAQ. CDR3 residues: CASSLAEETWNTEAFF. Filled out from reference TRBV7-8 and TRBJ1-1, the complete variable domain reads GAGVSQSPRYKVAKRGQDVALRCDPISGHVSLFWYQQALGQGPEFLTYFQNEAQLDKSGLPSDRFFAERPEGSVSTLKIQRTQQEDSAVYLCASSLAEETWNTEAFFGQGTRLTVV.

This clonotype is identified as medium-sized (0.01 to 0.1%) from frequency. The genes are TRBV7-2 and TRBJ2-2. This CDR3 has 13 amino acids. Germline values: CDR1 SGHTA, CDR2 FQGNSA. This chain's CDR3 is CASSPITAGELFF.

The chain carries TRBV6-6 and TRBJ1-1; TCRdb picks TRBD1, but there is no DNA to check that call. CDR1 and CDR2 (germline): MNHNY, SVGAGI (reference sequence). The CDR3 is 14 amino acids. This CDR3 reads CASRPGTPNTEAFF.

This chain connects TRBV30 to TRBJ2-7; TCRdb gives TRBD1 as the D gene, but with no DNA this cannot be confirmed. CDR3 length: 13 residues. Germline CDR1 and CDR2: GTSNPN and SVGIG (reference sequence). The CDR3 sequence: CATRDRFNYEQYF.

Judged by frequency, this clonotype is large (0.1 to 1%). This chain links TRBV12-3 or TRBV12-4 with TRBJ2-3; as DNA is missing, the TRBD1 call by TCRdb cannot be tested. This CDR3 has 16 residues. The CDR3 is CATRRRGYERTDTQYF.

The chain is built from TRBV13 and TRBJ2-1; the TRBD2 assignment by TCRdb is unverifiable without DNA. CDR1 and CDR2 (germline): PRHDT, FYEKMQ (reference sequence). CDR3 length: 16 residues. CDR3 loop: CASSTPAQLPYNEQFF.

According to its frequency, this clonotype is medium-sized (0.01 to 0.1%). The CDR3 reads CSGGQGLQQPQHF. The chain recombines TRBV20-1 with TRBJ1-5; the TCRdb call, TRBD1, lacks DNA for checking. The CDR3 runs 13 residues. The germline V gene encodes CDR1 DFQATT and CDR2 SNEGSKA (reference sequence).

CDR3 sequence reads: CASSREGYNSPLHF. The J gene is TRBJ1-6, the V gene TRBV4-3. Germline V gene sequence: CDR1 LGHNA, CDR2 YSLEER. The CDR3 runs to 14 residues.

The chain is built from TRBV20-1 and TRBJ2-3. The CDR3 contains 13 residues. In germline, CDR1 is DFQATT, CDR2 SNEGSKA (reference sequence). This CDR3 reads CSARDLSTDTQYF.

The genes are TRBV10-3 and TRBJ1-1; TCRdb proposes TRBD1, but this gene call is untestable without DNA. The length of the CDR3 is 13 residues. Germline CDR1 is ENHRY and CDR2 is SYGVKD. The CDR3 reads CAISGGGGTEAFF.

The rearrangement links TRBV12-3 or TRBV12-4 to TRBJ2-3. The CDR3 sequence is 13 residues long. CDR3 sequence reads: CASSLSTVYTQYF.

J is TRBJ1-6 and V is TRBV4-2; lacking DNA, the TRBD1 call made by TCRdb goes unchecked. This CDR3 is built from 16 residues. Germline-derived CDR1 and CDR2 are LGHNA and YNFKEQ. The CDR3 protein is CASSQGAGSNNSPLHF.

This rearrangement joins TRBV27 to TRBJ1-5; TCRdb gives TRBD1 as the D gene, but with no DNA this cannot be confirmed. The CDR3 runs 14 residues. The germline V gene has CDR1 MNHEY and CDR2 SMNVEV (reference sequence). The CDR3 protein is CASRARGQGQPQHF.

The J gene is TRBJ2-2, the V gene TRBV12-3 or TRBV12-4; TCRdb returns TRBD2, unconfirmable since there is no DNA. The CDR3 totals 14 residues. CDR3: CASRREGWTGELFF.

This clonotype is deemed medium-sized by its frequency. The CDR3 spells CATSRVQGWNQPQHF. This chain joins TRBV15 and TRBJ1-5; with no DNA, the TCRdb D assignment of TRBD1 cannot be verified. Germline CDR1 reads LNHNV; CDR2 reads YYDKDF (reference sequence). The length of the CDR3 is 15 residues. Full variable domain (remainder filled in from reference TRBV15 and TRBJ1-5): DAMVIQNPRYQVTQFGKPVTLSCSQTLNHNVMYWYQQKSSQAPKLLFHYYDKDFNNEADTPDNFQSRRPNTSFCFLDIRSPGLGDTAMYLCATSRVQGWNQPQHFGDGTRLSIL.

The J gene is TRBJ2-2, the V gene TRBV24-1; TCRdb calls TRBD2, which cannot be checked without DNA. The CDR3 is 13 residues long. Germline values: CDR1 KGHDR, CDR2 SFDVKD. CDR3 amino acids: CAAGASGTGELFF.

J is TRBJ1-1 and V is TRBV10-1; TCRdb names TRBD1, which stays unverified in the absence of DNA. CDR1 and CDR2 from the germline V gene are WNHNN and SYGVQD (reference sequence). The CDR3 consists of 13 residues. This CDR3 reads CASSEGHLLEAFF.

The CDR3 reads CSAGYQETQYF. This chain connects TRBV20-1 to TRBJ2-5. The germline V gene has CDR1 DFQATT and CDR2 SNEGSKA (reference sequence). The CDR3 is made up of 11 amino acids.

The chain is built from TRBV20-1 and TRBJ1-1. CDR3 size: 14 residues. Germline V gene lookup returns CDR1 DFQATT and CDR2 SNEGSKA (reference sequence). The CDR3 protein is CSARGFGKNTEAFF.

This clonotype registers medium-sized by frequency. This rearrangement joins TRBV6-5 to TRBJ1-3. Germline CDR1 MNHEY, CDR2 SVGAGI. This CDR3 contains 12 residues. CDR3 sequence: CASMDSGNTIYF.

This chain joins TRBV5-1 and TRBJ1-1. Germline CDR1 reads SGHRS; CDR2 reads YFSETQ. CDR3 length: 12 amino acids. The CDR3 sequence: CASSELNTEAFF. Combining the CDR3 with reference TRBV5-1 and TRBJ1-1 gives the whole variable domain KAGVTQTPRYLIKTRGQQVTLSCSPISGHRSVSWYQQTPGQGLQFLFEYFSETQRNKGNFPGRFSGRQFSNSRSEMNVSTLELGDSALYLCASSELNTEAFFGQGTRLTVV.

Its frequency marks this clonotype as medium-sized (0.01 to 0.1%). V gene TRBV27 combines with J gene TRBJ1-1. The CDR3 runs 13 residues. Germline V gives CDR1 MNHEY, CDR2 SMNVEV (reference sequence). The CDR3 is CASSLGPATEAFF.

Its frequency marks this clonotype as medium-sized (0.01 to 0.1%). This chain links TRBV20-1 with TRBJ2-7; lacking DNA, the TRBD1 call made by TCRdb goes unchecked. CDR3 length: 16 amino acids. Germline CDR1 DFQATT, CDR2 SNEGSKA (reference sequence). The CDR3 protein is CSARDLRAGTTTEQYF.

This chain links TRBV7-2 with TRBJ2-1; TCRdb proposes TRBD2, but this gene call is untestable without DNA. The CDR3 length is 16 residues. CDR1 is SGHTA and CDR2 is FQGNSA in the germline V gene. CDR3 amino acids: CASSLGRYSSGHEQFF.

The genes are TRBV5-4 and TRBJ2-3. CDR1 SGHNT and CDR2 YYREEE come from the germline V gene (reference sequence). The CDR3 is 12 residues long. The CDR3 protein is CASSSWADTQYF.

The chain combines TRBV2 with TRBJ1-2; TCRdb names TRBD1, which stays unverified in the absence of DNA. CDR1 and CDR2 from the germline V gene are SNHLY and FYNNEI. The CDR3 runs to 13 residues. The CDR3 loop reads CAIRDRGNYGYTF.

The rearrangement links TRBV10-3 to TRBJ2-7; TCRdb's D call of TRBD1 is untestable without DNA. Germline CDR1 is ENHRY and CDR2 is SYGVKD. The CDR3 covers 14 residues. CDR3 region: CAISEGTYSYEQYF.

The V and J genes are TRBV7-2 and TRBJ2-7; without DNA, the TCRdb call of TRBD2 cannot be checked. From germline, CDR1 is SGHTA and CDR2 FQGNSA. The CDR3 is 13 amino acids. This CDR3 is CASSFFAGSEQYF.

Frequency places this clonotype as medium-sized. The rearrangement links TRBV12-5 to TRBJ2-7. The CDR3 totals 14 residues. Germline-derived CDR1 and CDR2 are LGHNT and FRNRAP. The chain's CDR3 is CASGFGFHYYEQYF.

This clonotype is classed as medium-sized by frequency. V usage is TRBV5-1 and J usage is TRBJ2-2; checking the TCRdb D call of TRBD1 is not possible without DNA. Germline CDR1 SGHRS, CDR2 YFSETQ. This CDR3 contains 18 residues. The CDR3 loop is CASSFLPRQGAYTGELFF. Supplemented by reference TRBV5-1 and TRBJ2-2, the full variable domain reads KAGVTQTPRYLIKTRGQQVTLSCSPISGHRSVSWYQQTPGQGLQFLFEYFSETQRNKGNFPGRFSGRQFSNSRSEMNVSTLELGDSALYLCASSFLPRQGAYTGELFFGEGSRLTVL.

V is TRBV5-6 and J is TRBJ2-1; TCRdb outputs TRBD2, but without DNA this stays unchecked. Germline CDR1 SGHDT, CDR2 YYEEEE. This CDR3 region has 14 residues. CDR3 residues: CASSLVWTANEQFF.

This sequence joins TRBV7-2 and TRBJ2-3; TCRdb selects TRBD2, and the lack of DNA leaves this call unchecked. Germline lookup yields CDR1 SGHTA and CDR2 FQGNSA. The CDR3 consists of 14 residues. The CDR3 sequence: CASSLRAGTDTQYF. Based on the CDR3 plus reference TRBV7-2 and TRBJ2-3, the full variable domain is GAGVSQSPSNKVTEKGKDVELRCDPISGHTALYWYRQSLGQGLEFLIYFQGNSAPDKSGLPSDRFSAERTGGSVSTLTIQRTQQEDSAVYLCASSLRAGTDTQYFGPGTRLTVL.